The clone carrying this T cell receptor beta chain was seen only once. Its antigen is not identified. The record originates from a study of shared clonotypes between healthy human individuals. Study observations and caveats: As a rule, naive subsets had a larger estimated richness than memory subsets. Clonotype sharing among donors likely depends on sequencing depth. Sampling used blood alone; tissue repertoires probably differ.

V lost 3 bases and J 0 bases, leaving 15 bases between the germline ends. The CDR3 loop spans 17 amino acids. Germline CDR1 is SEHNR and CDR2 is FQNEAQ (reference sequence). Terminally differentiated effector memory CD45RA+ cells were left out of the naive CD8 fraction, which was CD45RO-negative and positively selected for CCR7. Produced via immunoSEQ multiplex PCR; TCRdb's table is partial and in-frame only. The sample has more than 600,000 clones; 90% to 95% are singletons. The chain carries TRBV7-9 and TRBJ1-5; D not certain. Sample: naive CD8+ T cells sorted from blood. The sequence came from a man aged 25 to 40 in good health. DNA of the CDR3: TGTGCCAGCAGCTTCTTCCCGGGCCCCTATAGCAATCAGCCCCAGCATTTT. Encoded protein: CASSFFPGPYSNQPQHF.